The T cell receptor (beta chain) described here comes from a study of cytomegalovirus exposure and HLA in healthy donors. Study-level points and caveats: The authors later linked a missense DCLRE1C variant to TCR beta V- and J-gene trimming. CMV serostatus was the sole immune exposure data available.

The V end lost 2 bases, the J end lost 2 bases, and 8 bases lay between the germline ends. This CDR3 comprises 14 residues. CDR1 is MNHEY and CDR2 is SMNVEV in the germline V gene (reference sequence). Each donor was nominally healthy when sampled (though unrecorded immune exposures were likely). A multiplex PCR was run with 60 Vbeta primers and 13 Jbeta primers. Profiled with immunoSEQ multiplex PCR; TCRdb holds only in-frame clones, not every one. Of 150,000 or so clones in the sample, more than 60% are singletons; the top ten hold less than 9.5%. Note on this clone: Its specificity is unknown.

The sequencing input was PBMCs. This TCR derives from a woman aged 35 to 49 in good health and CMV-seropositive. The rearrangement uses TRBV27 and TRBJ2-3; D not resolved. CDR3 amino acids: CASSLTKLTDTQYF. The DNA for the CDR3 is TGTGCCAGCAGTTTAACGAAACTCACAGATACGCAGTATTTT.